These 10 T cell receptor beta chains share one sample of origin, sequenced in a study of shared clonotypes between healthy human individuals. The naive CD8 fraction comprised CD45RO-negative cells positively selected for CCR7 and excluded terminally differentiated effector memory CD45RA+ cells. The assay was immunoSEQ multiplex PCR, and TCRdb's table has in-frame clones only and misses some. The sample lists hundreds of thousands of clones; 95% to 96% were seen once. The sequenced sample consisted of naive CD8+ T cells sorted from blood. All receptors come from a woman aged 30 to 39 in good health.

The rearrangement uses TRBV19 and TRBJ1-5; tentatively, D is TRBD1 (5 bases). This CDR3 comprises 19 residues. Trimming stripped 5 bases from V and 0 bases from J, with 23 bases between. Per the germline V gene, CDR1 is LNHDA and CDR2 is SQIVND (reference sequence). The CDR3, as DNA: TGTGCCAGTAGTCCCTTTGAGAAGGGGCCGCGTTATAGCAATCAGCCCCAGCATTTT. This translates into CASSPFEKGPRYSNQPQHF. The full variable domain, in which reference TRBV19 and TRBJ1-5 provide the parts outside the CDR3, is DGGITQSPKYLFRKEGQNVTLSCEQNLNHDAMYWYRQDPGQGLRLIYYSQIVNDFQKGDIAEGYSVSREKKESFPLTVTSAQKNPTAFYLCASSPFEKGPRYSNQPQHFGDGTRLSIL.

V and J are TRBV2 and TRBJ2-3; TRBD2 matches at 11 bases. CDR1 is SNHLY and CDR2 is FYNNEI in the germline V gene. Unmatched junction bases numbered 7, after V lost 8 bases and J lost 3 bases. The CDR3 sequence is 15 residues long. The CDR3 sequence is CASGASGGKTDTQYF. For the CDR3, the DNA is TGTGCCAGCGGAGCTAGCGGGGGGAAGACAGATACGCAGTATTTT.

The J gene is TRBJ2-1, the V gene TRBV7-2; D remains unclear. This CDR3 has 13 residues. CDR1 is SGHTA, CDR2 FQGNSA, per germline. With 11 bases removed from V and 0 bases from J, the gap between germline ends came to 11 bases. CDR3 nucleotide sequence: TGTGCCGCCCGGCCGAGCTCCTACAATGAGCAGTTCTTC. This gives the protein CAARPSSYNEQFF.

This chain connects TRBV19 to TRBJ2-7; a possible D gene is TRBD2 (6 bases). This CDR3 is built from 13 residues. Germline-derived CDR1 and CDR2 are LNHDA and SQIVND (reference sequence). V was cut by 9 bases and J by 3 bases, with 15 bases left in between. CDR3 region: CASEGGSGYEQYF. The CDR3 DNA is TGTGCCAGCGAAGGAGGGAGCGGCTACGAGCAGTACTTC.

The chain couples TRBV9 to TRBJ2-1; 10 bases align to TRBD2. The trim removed 4 bases at V and 2 bases at J, leaving 6 bases unmatched. In germline, CDR1 is SGDLS, CDR2 YYNGEE. There are 16 residues in the CDR3. In DNA form, the CDR3 reads TGTGCCAGCAGCTTCCTCAGCGGGGGGGCCTACAATGAGCAGTTCTTC. Translation gives CASSFLSGGAYNEQFF.

V is TRBV2 and J is TRBJ2-7; D gene uncertain. Trimming removed 3 bases from V and 3 bases from J, with 15 bases in between. Per the germline V gene, CDR1 is SNHLY and CDR2 is FYNNEI. There are 15 residues in the CDR3. The CDR3 reads CASSDSIELNYEQYF. The CDR3 DNA is TGTGCCAGCAGTGATAGCATCGAGCTAAACTACGAGCAGTACTTC. Based on the CDR3 plus reference TRBV2 and TRBJ2-7, the full variable domain is EPEVTQTPSHQVTQMGQEVILRCVPISNHLYFYWYRQILGQKVEFLVSFYNNEISEKSEIFDDQFSVERPDGSNFTLKIRSTKLEDSAMYFCASSDSIELNYEQYFGPGTRLTVT.

The chain combines TRBV30 with TRBJ2-3, with 7 bases matching TRBD2. The CDR3 has 16 amino acids. V was clipped by 4 bases and J by 0 bases; unmatched bases: 10. CDR1 is GTSNPN and CDR2 is SVGIG in the germline V gene (reference sequence). CDR3 sequence reads: CAWNSVAGASTDTQYF. In nucleotides, the CDR3 is TGTGCCTGGAATAGTGTTGCGGGAGCTAGCACAGATACGCAGTATTTT. Using reference TRBV30 and TRBJ2-3 for the parts outside the CDR3, the full variable domain is SQTIHQWPATLVQPVGSPLSLECTVEGTSNPNLYWYRQAAGRGLQLLFYSVGIGQISSEVPQNLSASRPQDRQFILSSKKLLLSDSGFYLCAWNSVAGASTDTQYFGPGTRLTVL.

The gene calls are TRBV9 and TRBJ2-7; TRBD2 matches 8 bases. CDR3 length equals 16 residues. The V gene end was trimmed by 10 bases and the J gene end by 5 bases; junction bases not matched to a gene: 20. The germline V gene has CDR1 SGDLS and CDR2 YYNGEE. CDR3 DNA sequence: TGTGCCTCGGCCTCGACGGGGGGGAGGGCCGAGAACGAGCAGTACTTC. Residues: CASASTGGRAENEQYF.

This clone was recorded once. The chain couples TRBV11-2 to TRBJ2-1, with D perhaps matching TRBD2 (6 bases). This CDR3 comprises 15 residues. V dropped 3 bases and J dropped 10 bases, with 19 bases sitting between them. The germline gives CDR1 SGHAT, CDR2 FQNNGV. The chain's CDR3 is CASSFEQAGRVEQFF. The CDR3 DNA is TGTGCCAGCAGCTTTGAGCAAGCGGGTAGAGTGGAGCAGTTCTTC.

About this clone: The junction departs from the called germline gene at one end, perhaps through a read error. The chain recombines TRBV28 with TRBJ1-2; TRBD1 might be the D (5 bases). CDR1 and CDR2 from the germline V gene are MDHEN and SYDVKM. The CDR3 runs to 12 residues. This CDR3 is CASSFVAGKDHF. The CDR3, as DNA: TGTGCCAGCAGTTTTGTGGCAGGGAAGGACCACTTC.